This is a list of T cell receptor beta chains from one sample in a study of vaccination and CD4 T cells after COVID-19. Their antigens remain unidentified. TCRdb called the PCR reads again in MiXCR, with one record for every CDR3 protein. This table has about 20,000 distinct CDR3 sequences, roughly 37% appearing once. Sequencing used CD4+ T cells from blood, cultured in vitro, obtained before SARS-CoV-2 vaccination. These receptors were collected from a human donor who received a COVID-19 vaccine. CDR3s include the opening cysteine and the closing phenylalanine or tryptophan. A D gene is named only where the DNA matches it firmly. A row's size may be missing; if present it is once, few, many or a size class.

length: 18
D: TRBD2
V: TRBV24-1
J: TRBJ2-7
size: once
CDR3: CATSDTPRASGGSYEQYF
DNA: TGTGCCACCAGTGATACCCCTCGGGCTAGCGGGGGCTCCTACGAGCAGTACTTC

length: 15
D: -
V: TRBV20-1
J: TRBJ1-1
size: -
CDR3: CSASASGTGNTEAFF
DNA: TGCAGTGCTAGTGCCTCCGGGACGGGGAACACTGAAGCTTTCTTT

length: 15
D: -
V: TRBV6-1
J: TRBJ1-4
size: few
CDR3: CASSLNRAANEKLFF
DNA: TGTGCCAGCAGCCTTAACAGGGCGGCTAATGAAAAACTGTTTTTT

length: 15
D: -
V: TRBV4-1
J: TRBJ2-5
size: -
CDR3: CASSQDADNQETQYF
DNA: TGCGCCAGCAGCCAAGATGCGGACAACCAGGAGACCCAGTACTTC

length: 22
D: TRBD1
V: TRBV10-1
J: TRBJ1-5
size: medium-sized
CDR3: CASSESTDSGTGYGEMNQPQHF
DNA: TGCGCCAGCAGTGAGTCGACCGACTCGGGGACAGGGTATGGTGAGATGAATCAGCCCCAGCATTTT

length: 15
D: -
V: TRBV7-7
J: TRBJ2-7
size: -
CDR3: CASSPEGGQVDEQYF
DNA: TGTGCCAGCAGCCCGGAGGGCGGTCAAGTTGACGAGCAGTACTTC

length: 15
D: -
V: TRBV19
J: TRBJ1-5
size: once
CDR3: CASKGVLTWNQPQHF
DNA: TGTGCCAGTAAGGGGGTTCTCACCTGGAATCAGCCCCAGCATTTT

length: 17
D: -
V: TRBV18
J: TRBJ1-5
size: -
CDR3: CASSLGRSFDSNQPQHF
DNA: TGTGCCAGCTCACTCGGACGGAGCTTTGATAGCAATCAGCCCCAGCATTTT

length: 14
D: -
V: TRBV5-6
J: TRBJ2-7
size: -
CDR3: CASSLFGATYEQYF
DNA: TGTGCCAGCAGCTTGTTTGGGGCGACATACGAGCAGTACTTC

length: 14
D: -
V: TRBV6-1
J: TRBJ2-5
size: -
CDR3: CASGKGPHQETQYF
DNA: TGTGCCAGCGGCAAAGGACCGCACCAAGAGACCCAGTACTTC

length: 13
D: -
V: TRBV30
J: TRBJ2-7
size: -
CDR3: CAWSVGRAYEQYF
DNA: TGTGCCTGGAGTGTGGGCAGGGCCTACGAGCAGTACTTC

length: 15
D: TRBD1
V: TRBV11-3
J: TRBJ1-6
size: -
CDR3: CASSLAGGQKSPLHF
DNA: TGTGCCAGCAGCTTAGCAGGGGGACAAAAATCACCCCTCCACTTT

length: 15
D: TRBD1
V: TRBV6-1
J: TRBJ1-2
size: -
CDR3: CASSTDRVEYYGYTF
DNA: TGTGCCAGCAGCACAGACAGGGTGGAATACTATGGCTACACCTTC

length: 10
D: -
V: TRBV2
J: TRBJ2-7
size: few
CDR3: CASSAYEQYF
DNA: TGTGCCAGCAGTGCCTACGAGCAGTACTTC

length: 14
D: -
V: TRBV6-1
J: TRBJ2-7
size: -
CDR3: CASSEAGSFYEQYF
DNA: TGTGCCAGCAGTGAAGCGGGTTCTTTCTACGAGCAGTACTTC

length: 17
D: TRBD1
V: TRBV7-9
J: TRBJ1-4
size: few
CDR3: CASSLGQGALGYEKLFF
DNA: TGTGCCAGCAGCTTAGGACAGGGGGCGTTGGGGTACGAAAAACTGTTTTTT

length: 13
D: -
V: TRBV10-2
J: TRBJ1-5
size: few
CDR3: CASRNQGTQPQHF
DNA: TGCGCCAGCAGGAATCAGGGCACTCAGCCCCAGCATTTT

length: 15
D: -
V: TRBV24-1
J: TRBJ2-3
size: few
CDR3: CATSDAGLSTDTQYF
DNA: TGTGCCACCAGTGATGCGGGTCTGAGCACAGATACGCAGTATTTT

length: 14
D: -
V: TRBV20-1
J: TRBJ1-5
size: few
CDR3: CSARPGGRNQPQHF
DNA: TGCAGTGCCCGCCCGGGTGGGCGCAATCAGCCCCAGCATTTT

length: 11
D: -
V: TRBV2
J: TRBJ2-7
size: few
CDR3: CASSRVDEQYF
DNA: TGTGCCAGCAGTAGGGTGGACGAGCAGTACTTC

length: 14
D: -
V: TRBV19
J: TRBJ1-2
size: few
CDR3: CASSIGTRSYGYTF
DNA: TGTGCCAGTAGTATTGGGACAAGATCCTATGGCTACACCTTC

length: 15
D: -
V: TRBV5-5
J: TRBJ1-1
size: -
CDR3: CASSYRRGSRTEAFF
DNA: TGTGCCAGCAGCTATCGAAGGGGGTCGAGAACTGAAGCTTTCTTT

length: 12
D: -
V: TRBV20-1
J: TRBJ2-3
size: few
CDR3: CSARVYEDTQYF
DNA: TGCAGTGCTAGAGTCTACGAAGATACGCAGTATTTT

length: 13
D: TRBD1
V: TRBV12-5
J: TRBJ1-6
size: -
CDR3: CASGDRGNSPLHF
DNA: TGTGCTAGTGGGGACAGGGGGAATTCACCCCTCCACTTT

length: 14
D: -
V: TRBV12-3/TRBV12-4
J: TRBJ2-3
size: once
CDR3: CASSLDRLTDTQYF
DNA: TGTGCCAGCAGTTTAGACAGACTCACAGATACGCAGTATTTT

length: 16
D: -
V: TRBV18
J: TRBJ2-2
size: -
CDR3: CASSQPAGRRTGELFF
DNA: TGTGCCAGCTCACAGCCGGCGGGGAGGCGAACCGGGGAGCTGTTTTTT

length: 15
D: TRBD2
V: TRBV11-3
J: TRBJ2-5
size: few
CDR3: CASSLGGGGQETQYF
DNA: TGTGCCAGCAGCTTAGGTGGCGGGGGGCAAGAGACCCAGTACTTC

length: 14
D: -
V: TRBV7-9
J: TRBJ2-1
size: few
CDR3: CASSLALITVEQFF
DNA: TGTGCCAGCAGCTTAGCGCTAATTACAGTTGAGCAGTTCTTC

length: 15
D: -
V: TRBV20-1
J: TRBJ1-4
size: -
CDR3: CSGRSPKGGDEKLFF
DNA: TGCAGTGGCCGGTCGCCGAAGGGGGGAGATGAAAAACTGTTTTTT

length: 13
D: -
V: TRBV2
J: TRBJ2-5
size: once
CDR3: CASSESHQETQYF
DNA: TGTGCCAGCAGTGAAAGCCACCAAGAGACCCAGTACTTC

length: 14
D: -
V: TRBV23-1
J: TRBJ2-3
size: few
CDR3: CASSNTGCTDTQYF
DNA: TGCGCCAGCAGTAACACAGGTTGCACAGATACGCAGTATTTT

length: 13
D: -
V: TRBV4-2
J: TRBJ1-4
size: -
CDR3: CASSQDMRGKLFF
DNA: TGTGCCAGCAGCCAAGATATGCGTGGAAAACTGTTTTTT

length: 13
D: TRBD2
V: TRBV7-2
J: TRBJ2-4
size: -
CDR3: CASSLGLAEDQYF
DNA: TGTGCCAGCAGCCTGGGACTAGCGGAAGATCAGTACTTC

length: 17
D: TRBD2
V: TRBV24-1
J: TRBJ2-5
size: -
CDR3: CATSDLKHRGEQETQYF
DNA: TGTGCCACCAGTGATTTAAAACATCGGGGGGAACAAGAGACCCAGTACTTC

length: 14
D: TRBD1
V: TRBV20-1
J: TRBJ1-2
size: -
CDR3: CSARTPGGDYGYTF
DNA: TGCAGTGCCCGTACTCCAGGGGGCGACTATGGCTACACCTTC

length: 15
D: TRBD2
V: TRBV7-9
J: TRBJ2-3
size: -
CDR3: CASSSWRGDSDTQYF
DNA: TGTGCCAGCAGCTCTTGGCGGGGGGACTCCGATACGCAGTATTTT

length: 14
D: TRBD2
V: TRBV7-6
J: TRBJ2-5
size: few
CDR3: CASSLRLAGETQYF
DNA: TGTGCCAGCAGCTTAAGACTAGCGGGAGAGACCCAGTACTTC

length: 13
D: TRBD1
V: TRBV6-1
J: TRBJ1-5
size: -
CDR3: CASDRGQSQPQHF
DNA: TGTGCCAGCGACAGGGGGCAAAGTCAGCCCCAGCATTTT

length: 15
D: -
V: TRBV2
J: TRBJ2-7
size: -
CDR3: CASNGAGAGFDEQYF
DNA: TGTGCCAGCAATGGGGCAGGGGCTGGGTTCGACGAGCAGTACTTC

length: 15
D: -
V: TRBV9
J: TRBJ2-5
size: -
CDR3: CASSPPGGLGETQYF
DNA: TGTGCCAGCAGCCCCCCCGGAGGGTTAGGCGAGACCCAGTACTTC

length: 17
D: TRBD2
V: TRBV6-5
J: TRBJ2-3
size: few
CDR3: CASSWAKTSGGTDTQYF
DNA: TGTGCCAGCAGTTGGGCTAAGACTAGCGGGGGAACAGATACGCAGTATTTT

length: 14
D: -
V: TRBV7-9
J: TRBJ1-2
size: few
CDR3: CASSLSGQNYGYTF
DNA: TGTGCCAGCAGCTTATCCGGACAGAACTATGGCTACACCTTC

length: 16
D: TRBD1
V: TRBV6-1
J: TRBJ1-6
size: -
CDR3: CASSPRSGTGNSPLHF
DNA: TGTGCCAGCAGTCCGCGATCCGGGACAGGCAATTCACCCCTCCACTTT

length: 14
D: -
V: TRBV20-1
J: TRBJ2-1
size: few
CDR3: CSARNRVGANEQFF
DNA: TGCAGTGCTAGAAATCGGGTCGGGGCCAATGAGCAGTTCTTC

length: 14
D: TRBD1
V: TRBV10-3
J: TRBJ1-2
size: few
CDR3: CAIRTGDSNYGYTF
DNA: TGTGCCATCAGGACAGGGGACTCTAACTATGGCTACACCTTC

length: 13
D: TRBD2
V: TRBV20-1
J: TRBJ2-5
size: -
CDR3: CSAPGTSGSTQYF
DNA: TGCAGTGCTCCCGGGACTAGCGGTTCGACCCAGTACTTC

length: 19
D: -
V: TRBV9
J: TRBJ2-3
size: -
CDR3: CASSVGEGAVRAGGYTQYF
DNA: TGTGCCAGCAGCGTAGGGGAAGGTGCGGTGCGAGCAGGCGGATATACGCAGTATTTT

length: 17
D: -
V: TRBV7-9
J: TRBJ2-5
size: -
CDR3: CASSLGVGGAIKETQYF
DNA: TGTGCCAGCAGCTTAGGGGTTGGTGGGGCGATAAAAGAGACCCAGTACTTC

length: 13
D: -
V: TRBV7-9
J: TRBJ1-5
size: -
CDR3: CASSLSGGQPQHF
DNA: TGTGCCAGCAGCTTATCCGGAGGCCAGCCCCAGCATTTT

length: 14
D: -
V: TRBV30
J: TRBJ2-5
size: -
CDR3: CAWSAEIQGETQYF
DNA: TGTGCCTGGAGCGCGGAGATCCAGGGGGAGACCCAGTACTTC

length: 12
D: -
V: TRBV10-3
J: TRBJ2-3
size: -
CDR3: CAISSSADTQYF
DNA: TGTGCCATCAGTTCTAGCGCAGATACGCAGTATTTT

length: 14
D: TRBD1
V: TRBV7-9
J: TRBJ2-5
size: few
CDR3: CASSLVQGSETQYF
DNA: TGTGCCAGCAGCTTAGTACAGGGGAGTGAGACCCAGTACTTC